The rows below give T cell receptor beta chains drawn from one sample of a study of blood T cell repertoires in COVID-19. Libraries were prepared by immunoSEQ multiplex PCR; TCRdb keeps only in-frame clonotypes and omits some of them. The repertoire holds some 200,000 clones, with over 75% as singletons. Sequencing used PBMCs or T cells enriched from blood (not recorded which). Receptors originate from a man aged 35-49 years who had recovered from COVID-19. Each CDR3 is given with its conserved first and last residue. The D gene is left open where the match is weak. Where a row states a size, it is once, few, many or the class of an expanded clone; other rows omit it.

v_gene,d_gene,j_gene,abundance,CDR3aa,CDR3nt
TRBV19,NA,TRBJ1-1,NA,CASSFTGSAAFF,TGTGCCAGTAGTTTCACCGGGTCGGCGGCTTTCTTT
TRBV6-5,TRBD1,TRBJ2-1,NA,CASSYLPGQGRDEQFF,TGTGCCAGCAGTTATCTACCGGGACAGGGTAGGGATGAGCAGTTCTTC
TRBV2,NA,TRBJ1-6,NA,CASSAIRSSYNSPLHF,TGTGCCAGCAGTGCGATCAGAAGCTCCTATAATTCACCCCTCCACTTT
TRBV11-2,NA,TRBJ2-2,NA,CASGWGGALGTGELFF,TGTGCCAGCGGATGGGGGGGCGCCTTGGGCACCGGGGAGCTGTTTTTT
TRBV6-5,NA,TRBJ1-1,NA,CASSYSERGGEAFF,TGTGCCAGCAGTTACTCGGAGAGAGGGGGTGAAGCTTTCTTT
TRBV2,NA,TRBJ2-7,NA,CASSEDPGKQYF,TGTGCCAGCAGTGAAGATCCCGGGAAGCAGTACTTC
TRBV6-5,NA,TRBJ1-1,NA,CASRGLSSMNTEAFF,TGTGCCAGCAGAGGCCTGAGTAGCATGAACACTGAAGCTTTCTTT
TRBV29-1,TRBD2,TRBJ2-3,NA,CSVRGGFSGRTPTDTQYF,TGCAGCGTTCGGGGGGGTTTTAGTGGGAGGACACCCACAGATACGCAGTATTTT
TRBV18,TRBD1,TRBJ1-1,NA,CASSPWTGGLNTEAFF,TGTGCCAGCTCCCCCTGGACAGGGGGACTGAACACTGAAGCTTTCTTT
TRBV14,NA,TRBJ1-2,few,CASSQSAGDGYTF,TGTGCCAGCAGCCAATCAGCAGGGGATGGCTACACCTTC
TRBV2,TRBD1,TRBJ1-2,few,CASSERGQGFYVYGYTF,TGTGCCAGCAGTGAGAGAGGACAGGGATTTTATGTCTATGGCTACACCTTC
TRBV5-1,TRBD1,TRBJ1-2,NA,CASSVGTGNGYTF,TGCGCCAGCAGCGTCGGGACAGGGAATGGCTACACCTTC
TRBV7-8,NA,TRBJ1-2,NA,CASSLVQGGSYGYTF,TGTGCCAGCAGCTTAGTGCAAGGTGGGAGCTATGGCTACACCTTC
TRBV5-5,NA,TRBJ2-1,NA,CASSFGAVGNEQFF,TGTGCCAGCAGCTTTGGGGCAGTGGGCAATGAGCAGTTCTTC
TRBV30,TRBD1,TRBJ1-6,NA,CAWSNVPGGSSPLHF,TGTGCCTGGAGTAACGTCCCAGGGGGCAGTTCACCCCTCCACTTT
TRBV7-9,NA,TRBJ2-2,NA,CASHRGWATGELFF,TGTGCCAGTCACCGGGGGTGGGCCACCGGGGAGCTGTTTTTT
TRBV5-6,NA,TRBJ1-1,NA,CASSFGTSNTEAFF,TGTGCCAGCAGCTTTGGGACATCTAACACTGAAGCTTTCTTT
TRBV7-8,TRBD1,TRBJ2-7,NA,CASGDGTGGYEQYF,TGTGCCAGTGGGGATGGGACAGGGGGCTACGAGCAGTACTTC
TRBV7-6,NA,TRBJ2-7,NA,CASSLGQGPRYEQYF,TGTGCCAGCAGCTTAGGACAAGGTCCCCGCTACGAGCAGTACTTC
TRBV19,NA,TRBJ2-1,NA,CASSINRFDEQFF,TGTGCCAGTAGTATTAATCGGTTTGATGAGCAGTTCTTC
TRBV3-1/TRBV3-2,TRBD1,TRBJ1-1,NA,CASSQDPRQGAWDTEAFF,TGTGCCAGCAGCCAAGACCCGAGACAGGGGGCTTGGGATACTGAAGCTTTCTTT
TRBV12-5,TRBD1,TRBJ1-1,NA,CASGADRVQGSTEAFF,TGTGCTAGTGGGGCCGACAGGGTCCAGGGAAGCACTGAAGCTTTCTTT
TRBV7-8,TRBD1,TRBJ1-1,NA,CASIQGGTNTEAFF,TGTGCCAGCATCCAGGGGGGAACGAACACTGAAGCTTTCTTT
TRBV7-9,NA,TRBJ2-2,NA,CASSLQGGPAGELFF,TGTGCCAGCAGCTTACAAGGCGGGCCCGCCGGGGAGCTGTTTTTT
TRBV9,NA,TRBJ1-6,NA,CASSVTGHNNSPLHF,TGTGCCAGCAGCGTCACGGGACACAATAATTCACCCCTCCACTTT
TRBV10-1,TRBD2,TRBJ2-3,NA,CASSEELAGRMQYF,TGCGCCAGCAGTGAGGAACTAGCGGGAAGGATGCAGTATTTT
TRBV5-6,TRBD2,TRBJ2-2,once,CASSLRTSGRAGTGELFF,TGTGCCAGCAGCCTGCGGACTAGCGGGAGGGCCGGGACCGGGGAGCTGTTTTTT
TRBV7-9,NA,TRBJ2-2,NA,CASSLRGTGNTGELFF,TGTGCCAGCAGCTTAAGGGGGACGGGGAACACCGGGGAGCTGTTTTTT
TRBV27,TRBD1,TRBJ2-1,NA,CASSLRNSVGQGLYNEQFF,TGTGCCAGCAGTTTAAGAAACAGTGTGGGACAGGGGCTGTACAATGAGCAGTTCTTC